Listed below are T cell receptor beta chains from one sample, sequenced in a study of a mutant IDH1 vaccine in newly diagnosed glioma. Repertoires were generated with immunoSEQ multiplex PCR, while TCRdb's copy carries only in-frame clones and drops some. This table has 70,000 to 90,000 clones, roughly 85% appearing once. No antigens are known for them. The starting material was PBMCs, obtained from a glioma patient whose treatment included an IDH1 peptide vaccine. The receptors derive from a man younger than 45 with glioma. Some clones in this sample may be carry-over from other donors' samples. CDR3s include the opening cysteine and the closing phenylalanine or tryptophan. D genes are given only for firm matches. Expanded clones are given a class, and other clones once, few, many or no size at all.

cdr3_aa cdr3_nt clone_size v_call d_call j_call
CASSPLGGGTEAFF TGTGCCAGCAGTCCTCTCGGGGGGGGGACTGAAGCTTTCTTT . TRBV7-9 . TRBJ1-1
CASSGDRGNEQFF TGTGCCAGCAGCGGCGACAGGGGGAATGAGCAGTTCTTC . TRBV9 TRBD1 TRBJ2-1
CASRGAYEQYF TGTGCCAGTCGGGGGGCCTACGAGCAGTACTTC . TRBV2 TRBD2 TRBJ2-7
CASTFQETQYF TGTGCCAGCACTTTCCAAGAGACCCAGTACTTC once TRBV2 . TRBJ2-5
CSTLAGGGEQYF TGCAGCACCCTAGCGGGAGGCGGCGAGCAGTACTTC . TRBV29-1 TRBD2 TRBJ2-7
CASSTGLAGVGIDTQYF TGTGCCAGCAGCACGGGACTAGCGGGAGTCGGGATAGATACGCAGTATTTT . TRBV5-4 TRBD2 TRBJ2-3
CASSLRQGPKETQYF TGTGCCAGCAGCCTCCGACAGGGCCCGAAAGAGACCCAGTACTTC . TRBV9 TRBD1 TRBJ2-5
CASSVGQRSSYEQYF TGTGCCAGCAGCGTGGGACAGAGGAGCTCCTACGAGCAGTACTTC once TRBV28 TRBD1 TRBJ2-7
CASSPGTGVQETQYF TGTGCCAGCTCGCCCGGGACAGGGGTTCAAGAGACCCAGTACTTC few TRBV18 TRBD1 TRBJ2-5
CATSEEPVNTEAFF TGTGCCACCAGCGAAGAACCCGTGAACACTGAAGCTTTCTTT . TRBV15 . TRBJ1-1
CSARQGTLNYGYTF TGCAGCGCTCGACAGGGGACACTTAACTATGGCTACACCTTC . TRBV29-1 TRBD1 TRBJ1-2
CASSPRQGKNTIYF TGTGCCAGTAGTCCAAGACAGGGGAAGAACACCATATATTTT . TRBV19 TRBD1 TRBJ1-3
CASSPQTGDMYGYTF TGCGCCAGCAGCCCCCAGACAGGGGATATGTATGGCTACACCTTC . TRBV4-3 TRBD1 TRBJ1-2
CAISESMGGSSGETQYF TGTGCCATCAGTGAGTCGATGGGCGGGAGCTCAGGAGAGACCCAGTACTTC . TRBV10-3 TRBD2 TRBJ2-5
CASSQEGRDNEQFF TGCGCCAGCAGCCAAGAGGGTCGCGACAATGAGCAGTTCTTC . TRBV4-3 . TRBJ2-1
CASSTGTGALDEQYF TGTGCCAGCAGTACCGGGACAGGGGCTTTGGACGAGCAGTACTTC . TRBV28 TRBD1 TRBJ2-7
CASSELPISSPLHF TGTGCCAGCAGCGAACTCCCGATCAGTTCACCCCTCCACTTT . TRBV9 . TRBJ1-6
CASSLQDRHGYTF TGTGCCAGCAGCCTCCAAGACAGGCATGGCTACACCTTC . TRBV9 . TRBJ1-2
CASSLGQGPVHEQYF TGCGCCAGCAGCTTGGGACAGGGGCCGGTACACGAGCAGTACTTC . TRBV5-1 TRBD1 TRBJ2-7
CASSQVAGDAGELFF TGCGCCAGCAGCCAAGTGGCCGGGGACGCCGGGGAGCTGTTTTTT . TRBV4-3 . TRBJ2-2
CASSLDQGATEAFF TGTGCCAGCAGCTTAGATCAGGGGGCGACTGAAGCTTTCTTT . TRBV7-9 TRBD1 TRBJ1-1
CASSVLSDREDEQYF TGTGCCAGCAGCGTACTCTCAGACAGGGAAGACGAGCAGTACTTC . TRBV9 TRBD1 TRBJ2-7
CASSHRGGQGALRGGAYEQYF TGCGCCAGCAGCCACCGGGGAGGGCAGGGGGCGCTTCGAGGGGGTGCCTACGAGCAGTACTTC . TRBV4-3 . TRBJ2-7
CASSVGQESTYNEQFF TGTGCCAGCAGCGTAGGACAGGAGTCCACCTACAATGAGCAGTTCTTC . TRBV9 . TRBJ2-1
CASSYKGSSYNSPLHF TGTGCCAGCAGTTACAAGGGGAGCTCCTATAATTCACCCCTCCACTTT . TRBV6-5 . TRBJ1-6
CASSLAGGPSTGELFF TGTGCCAGCAGCTTGGCGGGCGGACCCAGTACCGGGGAGCTGTTTTTT . TRBV5-6 . TRBJ2-2
CASSFTGVVEGYTF TGCGCCAGCAGCTTTACAGGGGTGGTAGAGGGCTACACCTTC once TRBV5-1 TRBD1 TRBJ1-2
CASRAGFGGGETQYF TGTGCCAGCAGAGCCGGGTTTGGGGGAGGCGAGACCCAGTACTTC few TRBV27 . TRBJ2-5
CASSLGPFYEQYF TGTGCCAGCAGTTTAGGGCCTTTCTACGAGCAGTACTTC once TRBV27 . TRBJ2-7
CASSPSPGGQGGENYGYTF TGTGCCAGCAGCCCCTCCCCCGGAGGCCAGGGGGGCGAGAACTATGGCTACACCTTC once TRBV4-2 TRBD1 TRBJ1-2
CASTYQGRLAGENTGELFF TGTGCCAGTACTTATCAAGGTAGGCTAGCGGGAGAGAACACCGGGGAGCTGTTTTTT . TRBV19 TRBD2 TRBJ2-2